This TCR beta chain was retrieved from a study of glioma-infiltrating T cells. TCR alpha and beta CDR3 regions were amplified from RNA using iRepertoire nested multiplex PCR. TCRdb redid the calling of the multiplex PCR reads with MiXCR, one entry per CDR3 protein. The data contain 300,000 to 450,000 distinct CDR3 sequences, 41% of them seen just once; the ten biggest clones take up around 12%. Trimming took 6 bases from V and 1 from J; bases not matched to a gene: 7. The CDR3 totals 15 residues. The germline CDR1 and CDR2 sequences are SGHVS and FNYEAQ. Overall study results and limits: Tissue and blood shared very few CDR3 sequences.

This clonotype was detected ten times or more. Its antigen is currently unknown. This TCR was sampled from a human donor with low-grade glioma or glioblastoma, undergoing nonglioma brain surgery, or in good health (not recorded which). Sequencing was carried out using glioma tissue, nonneoplastic brain tissue, or PBMCs (not recorded which). The chain recombines TRBV7-6 with TRBJ2-3, with 7 bases matching TRBD1. The chain's CDR3 is CASRRTGYGTDTQYF. The CDR3 DNA sequence: TGTGCCAGCAGAAGGACAGGATACGGCACAGATACGCAGTATTTT.